The rows below give T cell receptor beta chains drawn from one sample of a study of T cells in Graves' hyperthyroidism and ophthalmopathy. One entry per CDR3 protein, called by TCRdb with MiXCR from the multiplex PCR reads. The data show roughly 350,000 distinct CDR3 sequences, about 14% seen once. Sequencing was done on a sample of blood. The receptors originated from a woman in her 30s with Graves' ophthalmopathy. The CDR3 runs from the conserved cysteine through the conserved F or W. The D gene is left open where the match is weak. For some rows the clone size is stated as once, few or many, or as a class when expanded; others skip it.

abundance: many
v_gene: TRBV3-1
j_gene: TRBJ2-5
d_gene: TRBD2
CDR3aa: CASSQPGRLAQETQYF
CDR3nt: TGTGCCAGCAGCCAACCCGGGAGACTAGCTCAAGAGACCCAGTACTTC

abundance: NA
v_gene: TRBV5-8
j_gene: TRBJ1-3
d_gene: NA
CDR3aa: CASSLRVLEDSGNTIYF
CDR3nt: TGTGCCAGCAGCCTTCGGGTCCTGGAAGACTCTGGAAACACCATATATTTT

abundance: many
v_gene: TRBV7-2
j_gene: TRBJ2-3
d_gene: NA
CDR3aa: CASTTQPSTDTQYF
CDR3nt: TGTGCCAGCACCACACAGCCAAGCACAGATACGCAGTATTTT

abundance: many
v_gene: TRBV28
j_gene: TRBJ1-5
d_gene: NA
CDR3aa: CASITKGGWGQPQHF
CDR3nt: TGTGCCAGCATCACTAAGGGGGGATGGGGCCAGCCCCAGCATTTT

abundance: NA
v_gene: TRBV30
j_gene: TRBJ1-6
d_gene: TRBD1
CDR3aa: CAWSDRGPYNSPLHF
CDR3nt: TGTGCCTGGAGTGACAGGGGACCCTATAATTCACCCCTCCACTTT

abundance: many
v_gene: TRBV19
j_gene: TRBJ1-5
d_gene: NA
CDR3aa: CASSQLGNQPQHF
CDR3nt: TGTGCCAGTAGCCAATTAGGCAATCAGCCCCAGCATTTT

abundance: NA
v_gene: TRBV24-1
j_gene: TRBJ2-5
d_gene: TRBD2
CDR3aa: CATSVSSGGLETQYF
CDR3nt: TGTGCCACCAGTGTATCTAGCGGGGGGCTGGAGACCCAGTACTTC

abundance: few
v_gene: TRBV20-1
j_gene: TRBJ1-1
d_gene: NA
CDR3aa: CSAQDKNTEAFF
CDR3nt: TGCAGTGCTCAGGACAAGAACACTGAAGCTTTCTTT

abundance: many
v_gene: TRBV12-3/TRBV12-4
j_gene: TRBJ2-1
d_gene: TRBD2
CDR3aa: CASSLGLAGVGEQFF
CDR3nt: TGTGCCAGCAGTTTAGGCCTAGCGGGGGTTGGTGAGCAGTTCTTC

abundance: NA
v_gene: TRBV6-2/TRBV6-3
j_gene: TRBJ2-3
d_gene: NA
CDR3aa: CASSSRLATNWDTQYF
CDR3nt: TGTGCCAGCAGCTCCCGACTGGCGACCAACTGGGATACGCAGTATTTT

abundance: few
v_gene: TRBV29-1
j_gene: TRBJ2-7
d_gene: NA
CDR3aa: CSARDHYEQYF
CDR3nt: TGCAGCGCTCGGGACCACTACGAGCAGTACTTC

abundance: NA
v_gene: TRBV20-1
j_gene: TRBJ2-7
d_gene: TRBD1
CDR3aa: CSATLDREYYEQYF
CDR3nt: TGCAGTGCCACGTTGGACAGGGAATATTACGAGCAGTACTTC

abundance: many
v_gene: TRBV20-1
j_gene: TRBJ2-1
d_gene: NA
CDR3aa: CSALEGEGWNEQFF
CDR3nt: TGCAGTGCCTTAGAGGGGGAGGGTTGGAATGAGCAGTTCTTC

abundance: NA
v_gene: TRBV20-1
j_gene: TRBJ2-1
d_gene: TRBD1
CDR3aa: CSGNPGQHANEQFF
CDR3nt: TGCAGTGGTAACCCGGGACAGCACGCCAATGAGCAGTTCTTC

abundance: NA
v_gene: TRBV4-2
j_gene: TRBJ1-1
d_gene: NA
CDR3aa: CASSPTTANTEAFF
CDR3nt: TGTGCCAGCAGCCCAACAACAGCGAACACTGAAGCTTTCTTT

abundance: many
v_gene: TRBV24-1
j_gene: TRBJ2-3
d_gene: TRBD1
CDR3aa: CATSDKTGFRTDTQYF
CDR3nt: TGTGCCACCAGTGATAAGACAGGGTTTCGGACAGATACGCAGTATTTT

abundance: many
v_gene: TRBV15
j_gene: TRBJ2-1
d_gene: NA
CDR3aa: CATSRSSPVYNEQFF
CDR3nt: TGTGCCACCAGCAGATCCTCGCCGGTCTACAATGAGCAGTTCTTC

abundance: many
v_gene: TRBV7-3
j_gene: TRBJ2-7
d_gene: TRBD2
CDR3aa: CASSLRAGDEQYF
CDR3nt: TGTGCCAGCAGCTTAAGAGCGGGGGACGAGCAGTACTTC

abundance: many
v_gene: TRBV20-1
j_gene: TRBJ1-4
d_gene: NA
CDR3aa: CSVRPTRPTNEKLFF
CDR3nt: TGCAGTGTACGGCCAACCCGCCCAACTAATGAAAAACTGTTTTTT

abundance: few
v_gene: TRBV9
j_gene: TRBJ1-2
d_gene: TRBD1
CDR3aa: CASSDRVGGYTF
CDR3nt: TGTGCCAGTTCGGACAGGGTCGGTGGCTACACCTTC

abundance: many
v_gene: TRBV27
j_gene: TRBJ2-1
d_gene: NA
CDR3aa: CASISGGPGGNEQFF
CDR3nt: TGTGCCAGCATCTCCGGGGGCCCCGGTGGCAATGAGCAGTTCTTC